Listed below are T cell receptor beta chains from one sample, sequenced in a study of shared clonotypes between healthy human individuals. This table comes from immunoSEQ multiplex PCR, and its TCRdb copy is limited to in-frame clones, with some not included. The data contain approximately 2.5 million clones, roughly 93% of them singletons. Sequenced input: naive CD4+ T cells from PBMCs. The source of these receptors is a man younger than 30 in good health. Some clones in this sample may be carry-over from other donors' samples. The CDR3 runs from the conserved cysteine through the conserved F or W. A D gene is named only where the DNA matches it firmly. Clone size is given for some rows only: seen once, a few or many times, or a class if the clone is expanded.

-,TRBV7-8,TRBJ1-1,once,TGTGCCAGCAGCTTAGGGACAACCTACACTGAAGCTTTCTTT,CASSLGTTYTEAFF
TRBD2,TRBV28,TRBJ2-7,once,TGTGCCAGCAGACCCTCGGGACTAGCGGGTTCCTACGAGCAGTACTTC,CASRPSGLAGSYEQYF
-,TRBV28,TRBJ1-4,-,TGTGCCAGCATTGGGGGACAATTGATTAATGAAAAACTGTTTTTT,CASIGGQLINEKLFF
-,TRBV28,TRBJ1-5,few,TGTGCCAGCGAGGACACATTCAATCAGCCCCAGCATTTT,CASEDTFNQPQHF
TRBD1,TRBV7-6,TRBJ1-5,-,TGTGCCAGCAGCCTTACAGGGGGCGGCCTTAATCAGCCCCAGCATTTT,CASSLTGGGLNQPQHF
-,TRBV5-1,TRBJ2-5,-,TGCGCCAGCAGCTTGGTCCCGGACGACGAGACCCAGTACTTC,CASSLVPDDETQYF
-,TRBV6-5,TRBJ2-1,-,TGTGCCAGCAGCCGATCCTTAAGTGCCAATGAGCAGTTCTTC,CASSRSLSANEQFF
-,TRBV30,TRBJ1-1,-,TGTGCCTGGACTGGGGGGAACACTGAAGCTTTCTTT,CAWTGGNTEAFF
TRBD1,TRBV18,TRBJ2-4,-,TGTGCCAGCTCATCGGGACAGGGAGAAAACATTCAGTACTTC,CASSSGQGENIQYF
-,TRBV11-2,TRBJ2-7,-,TGTGCCAGCAGCTTATCCCCTGCGGGGTTAAGCTCCTACGAGCAGTACTTC,CASSLSPAGLSSYEQYF
-,TRBV28,TRBJ2-3,-,TGTGCCAGCAGATCAGCAGATACGCAGTATTTT,CASRSADTQYF
-,TRBV5-8,TRBJ2-1,-,TGTGCCAGCAGCTTGTGGTTTGGCGACAGCTCCTACAATGAGCAGTTCTTC,CASSLWFGDSSYNEQFF
-,TRBV7-3,TRBJ2-5,-,TGTGCCAGCAGCTATAGCGGAGGGGTGGAGACCCAGTACTTC,CASSYSGGVETQYF
-,TRBV5-1,TRBJ2-4,once,TGCGCCAGCAGCTTGATCTCGGGGTTGGCCAAAAACATTCAGTACTTC,CASSLISGLAKNIQYF
TRBD1,TRBV5-1,TRBJ1-4,-,TGCGCCAGCAGCTTGGGGGACAGGAGGGAAAAACTGTTTTTT,CASSLGDRREKLFF
-,TRBV7-9,TRBJ1-4,-,TGTGCCAGCAGCCCGCGGGTATTTGAAAAACTGTTTTTT,CASSPRVFEKLFF
-,TRBV19,TRBJ2-1,-,TGTGCCAGTAGTGTCGGACCCACGGGATCCTACAATGAGCAGTTCTTC,CASSVGPTGSYNEQFF
TRBD2,TRBV2,TRBJ2-1,-,TGTGCCAGCACACTAGCGACAATCTACAATGAGCAGTTCTTC,CASTLATIYNEQFF
TRBD2,TRBV4-1,TRBJ2-1,-,TGCGCCAGCAGCCAAGGGGGACTAGCGGGAAAAAATGAGCAGTTCTTC,CASSQGGLAGKNEQFF
-,TRBV2,TRBJ1-1,-,TGTGCCAGCAGTGGGGACTGGAACACTGAAGCTTTCTTT,CASSGDWNTEAFF
-,TRBV10-3,TRBJ2-6,-,TGTGCCATCAGCGAGACAGGTACCGGGGCCAACGTCCTGACTTTC,CAISETGTGANVLTF
-,TRBV2,TRBJ2-3,-,TGTGCCAGCAGTGAGGTTAGAAGTACAGATACGCAGTATTTT,CASSEVRSTDTQYF
-,TRBV14,TRBJ2-5,-,TGTGCCAGCAGCCAAGAGATTCACAGGGTGGGGGAGACCCAGTACTTC,CASSQEIHRVGETQYF
TRBD1,TRBV29-1,TRBJ2-7,-,TGCAGCGCCGCCGGGACAGGCTACTTCTACGAGCAGTACTTC,CSAAGTGYFYEQYF
-,TRBV7-6,TRBJ2-5,-,TGTGCCAGCAGCCCTACAACAGGGACGTACCAAGAGACCCAGTACTTC,CASSPTTGTYQETQYF
-,TRBV10-1,TRBJ1-6,-,TGCGCCAGCAGTGCGTCAGCGGGAGCATCACCCCTCCACTTT,CASSASAGASPLHF
-,TRBV11-2,TRBJ2-5,-,TGTGCCAGCAGCGACCCCGGGCAGGGTTTGACCCAGTACTTC,CASSDPGQGLTQYF
TRBD2,TRBV5-1,TRBJ2-7,-,TGCGCCAGCAGCGCCGGAGCCCCGGGGGGCTCCTACGAGCAGTACTTC,CASSAGAPGGSYEQYF
TRBD1,TRBV28,TRBJ1-3,once,TGTGCCAGCAGTTCCATCGACAGGGTAACTGGAAACACCATATATTTT,CASSSIDRVTGNTIYF
-,TRBV6-6,TRBJ2-7,-,TGTGCCAGCAGTTACGCGGAGTCCTACGAGCAGTACTTC,CASSYAESYEQYF
TRBD2,TRBV10-3,TRBJ2-1,-,TGTGCCATGGGACTAGCGGGGTACAATGAGCAGTTCTTC,CAMGLAGYNEQFF
-,TRBV4-1,TRBJ1-6,-,TGCGCCAGCAGCCACTACGGCGGGAATTCACCCCTCCACTTT,CASSHYGGNSPLHF
-,TRBV7-2,TRBJ1-6,-,TGTGCCAGCAGCCGATCAGGGACCAACTCCTATAATTCACCCCTCCACTTT,CASSRSGTNSYNSPLHF
-,TRBV19,TRBJ2-5,-,TGTGCCAGTAGTATAACGCCCCAGAGGAGGGAGACCCAGTACTTC,CASSITPQRRETQYF
-,TRBV6-6,TRBJ1-5,-,TGTGCCAGCAGCTGGGCAGACATAGGTCGTCAGCCCCAGCATTTT,CASSWADIGRQPQHF
-,TRBV5-8,TRBJ2-7,-,TGTGCCAGCGAAAAGCGGAGCTCCTACGAGCAGTACTTC,CASEKRSSYEQYF
-,TRBV27,TRBJ1-2,-,TGTGCCAGCGCCGCCGGTATAGCTAACTATGGCTACACCTTC,CASAAGIANYGYTF
-,TRBV5-6,TRBJ1-1,-,TGTGCCAGCAGCCGGGGGGGCTCGAACACTGAAGCTTTCTTT,CASSRGGSNTEAFF
-,TRBV2,TRBJ2-1,-,TGTGCCAGCAGTGGGGCTGCGGCCAATGAGCAGTTCTTC,CASSGAAANEQFF
TRBD2,TRBV6-5,TRBJ2-3,-,TGTGCCAGCAGCCTACGGACTAGCTCAGATACGCAGTATTTT,CASSLRTSSDTQYF
-,TRBV19,TRBJ1-4,-,TGTGCCAGTACCGCGGCGGACAGAACTAATGAAAAACTGTTTTTT,CASTAADRTNEKLFF
TRBD1,TRBV19,TRBJ2-7,-,TGTGCCAGTAGTAAACCGGGACAGAGCTACGAGCAGTACTTC,CASSKPGQSYEQYF
-,TRBV27,TRBJ1-5,-,TGTGCCAGCAGTTTAGTAGGGGTGGGTCAGCCCCAGCATTTT,CASSLVGVGQPQHF